This entry lists 16 T cell receptor beta chains sequenced from one sample in a study of CD4 T cells in relation to SARS-CoV-2 and coronaviruses. CD4+ T cells from unexposed donors were obtained before the COVID-19 pandemic (2011-2018). Isolation of CD4+ T cells took place after about 10 days in culture. Their cognate antigens are unknown. Profiling relied on immunoSEQ multiplex PCR, and the TCRdb table lists in-frame clones only, not all of them. Found here are around 16,000 clones, roughly 80% of them singletons; the top ten hold about 9.7%. Sample: CD4+ T cells from PBMCs, cultured in vitro. The receptors stem from a human donor in good health.

V is TRBV5-4 and J is TRBJ2-7, with D unclear. The V gene's germline CDR1 is SGHNT and CDR2 YYREEE (reference sequence). The V end lost 7 bases, the J end lost 4 bases, and 12 bases lay between the germline ends. CDR3 length: 12 amino acids. CDR3 nucleotides: TGTGCCAGCGGTAGGGATTCATACGAGCAGTACTTC. Encoded protein: CASGRDSYEQYF.

The chain links TRBV19 to TRBJ2-5; 7 positions match TRBD2. This CDR3 has 13 residues. V gave up 7 bases and J gave up 5 bases; unmatched junction bases: 7. CDR1 and CDR2 from the germline V gene are LNHDA and SQIVND (reference sequence). CDR3 coding DNA: TGTGCCAGTATGGGCGGGAGCTCTGAGACCCAGTACTTC. It yields the protein CASMGGSSETQYF.

J is TRBJ2-6 and V is TRBV11-2; D unresolved. Trimming pared 0 bases from V and 0 bases from J, leaving 12 bases between. CDR1 and CDR2 from the germline V gene are SGHAT and FQNNGV. The CDR3 covers 18 residues. The CDR3 loop reads CASSLDLTEFSGANVLTF. The CDR3 nucleotides read TGTGCCAGCAGCTTAGATCTTACCGAATTCTCTGGGGCCAACGTCCTGACTTTC.

The chain links TRBV7-8 to TRBJ1-4, with D unresolved. CDR1 is SGHVS and CDR2 is FQNEAQ in the germline V gene. V gave up 1 base and J gave up 4 bases, with 7 bases separating them. This CDR3 has 14 amino acids. CDR3 coding DNA: TGTGCCAGCAGCTTAGTTGGGCTTAATGAAAAACTGTTTTTT. Amino acid sequence: CASSLVGLNEKLFF.

The chain employs TRBV12-3 or TRBV12-4 and TRBJ1-1, with D hard to call. V lost 6 bases and J lost 4, with 9 bases in between. The CDR3 runs 12 residues. The CDR3 DNA sequence: TGTGCCAGCAGGGACGTGGGCACTGAAGCTTTCTTT. As protein: CASRDVGTEAFF.

This clone was seen a few times. V and J are TRBV11-2 and TRBJ2-7; perhaps TRBD2 as D (6 bases). Germline-derived CDR1 and CDR2 are SGHAT and FQNNGV. CDR3 length: 13 amino acids. Trimming removed 4 bases at V and 9 bases at J, with 16 bases between. CDR3 sequence reads: CASSSGSQRAQYF. CDR3 DNA: TGTGCCAGCAGCTCGGGTTCCCAGCGGGCGCAGTACTTC.

This clone was observed a few times. This chain uses TRBV24-1 with TRBJ1-5; D not certain. In germline, CDR1 is KGHDR, CDR2 SFDVKD. CDR3 length: 12 amino acids. V gave up 4 bases and J gave up 4 bases, with 4 bases separating them. CDR3 sequence: CATSDPNQPQHF. Written as DNA, the CDR3 is TGTGCCACCAGTGACCCGAATCAGCCCCAGCATTTT.

The chain recombines TRBV19 with TRBJ1-1; TRBD1 might be the D (6 bases). V was cut by 2 bases and J by 5 bases, with 12 bases left in between. Per germline, CDR1 LNHDA and CDR2 SQIVND (reference sequence). This CDR3 comprises 14 residues. CDR3 coding DNA: TGTGCCAGTAGTATACAGAAACAGGGAACTGAAGCTTTCTTT. Encoded protein: CASSIQKQGTEAFF.

This sequence joins TRBV2 and TRBJ2-2; D ambiguous. V gave up 6 bases and J gave up 4 bases, with 15 bases separating them. The CDR3 covers 15 residues. Germline values: CDR1 SNHLY, CDR2 FYNNEI. Written as DNA, the CDR3 is TGTGCCAGCAGGGCCTTGCAGCTCGGCACCGGGGAGCTGTTTTTT. Protein sequence: CASRALQLGTGELFF.

The J gene is TRBJ1-2, the V gene TRBV12-3 or TRBV12-4, with D hard to call. Deletions cut 3 bases from V and 1 base from J, with 3 bases between. This CDR3 region has 12 residues. DNA of the CDR3: TGTGCCAGCAGTTTCTATAACTATGGCTACACCTTC. Translating it yields CASSFYNYGYTF.

The chain couples TRBV5-6 to TRBJ2-4; a possible D gene is TRBD1 (5 bases). The CDR3 is 12 residues long. The germline V and J ends were trimmed by 2 bases and 9 bases, with 9 bases remaining between them. Germline V gene lookup returns CDR1 SGHDT and CDR2 YYEEEE. For the CDR3, the DNA is TGTGCCAGCAGCTTAGGACAACGCATTCAGTACTTC. This sequence encodes CASSLGQRIQYF.

V usage is TRBV11-2 and J usage is TRBJ1-6; no clear D gene. Trimming took off 0 bases at V and 16 bases at J, with 13 bases between the two ends. Germline lookup yields CDR1 SGHAT and CDR2 FQNNGV. The CDR3 covers 13 residues. The CDR3: CASSLEGLAGLHF. The CDR3 DNA follows: TGTGCCAGCAGCTTAGAAGGGCTGGCAGGACTCCACTTT. The whole variable domain, filled in from reference TRBV11-2 and TRBJ1-6, reads EAGVAQSPRYKIIEKRQSVAFWCNPISGHATLYWYQQILGQGPKLLIQFQNNGVVDDSQLPKDRFSAERLKGVDSTLKIQPAKLEDSAVYLCASSLEGLAGLHFGNGTRLTVT.

The gene calls are TRBV7-3 and TRBJ2-6; maybe TRBD1 (6 bases). From germline, CDR1 is SGHTA and CDR2 FQGTGA. V shed 7 bases and J shed 4 bases, with 11 bases lying between them. The CDR3 contains 14 residues. The CDR3 DNA reads as TGTGCCAGCAAGGACAGTTCAGGGGCCAACGTCCTGACTTTC. Translating gives CASKDSSGANVLTF.

The gene calls are TRBV6-1 and TRBJ2-7, with 9 bases identical to TRBD1. There are 14 residues in the CDR3. Per germline, CDR1 MNHNS and CDR2 SASEGT. V dropped 2 bases and J dropped 2; count of bases not matched to a gene: 1. The chain's CDR3 is CASSERQGAYEQYF. As DNA, the CDR3 is TGTGCCAGCAGTGAAAGACAGGGGGCCTACGAGCAGTACTTC.

The chain has TRBV24-1 and TRBJ1-1; D call uncertain. Trimming removed 5 bases at V and 1 base at J, with 10 bases between. Looked up from germline, CDR1 is KGHDR and CDR2 is SFDVKD. This CDR3 has 14 amino acids. This chain's CDR3 is CATSASEANTEAFF. The CDR3 nucleotides are TGTGCCACCAGTGCGTCGGAAGCGAACACTGAAGCTTTCTTT.

This clone occurred a few times. The rearrangement uses TRBV2 and TRBJ1-3; 9 bases map to TRBD1. V gave up 5 bases and J gave up 4 bases; unmatched junction bases: 9. This CDR3 is 16 amino acids long. Per the germline V gene, CDR1 is SNHLY and CDR2 is FYNNEI. This CDR3 is CASSQTGTGFGNTIYF. The CDR3 DNA is TGTGCCAGCAGTCAAACCGGGACAGGGTTCGGAAACACCATATATTTT.